The 9 T cell receptor beta chains listed next were all sequenced from one sample in a study of blood T cell repertoires in COVID-19. The protocol was immunoSEQ multiplex PCR, while the TCRdb copy is restricted to in-frame clones and leaves out a portion. The sample records tens of thousands of clones, over 80% being singletons. The sequenced material came from peripheral blood. These receptors came from a man between 45 and 60 years old with acute or convalescent COVID-19.

A few counts support this clone. The rearrangement joins TRBV28 to TRBJ2-7, with 8 positions matching TRBD2. CDR1 MDHEN and CDR2 SYDVKM come from the germline V gene. The CDR3 has 15 amino acids. With 4 bases clipped from V and 2 bases from J, the junction kept 7 bases outside the gene matches. The CDR3 bases are TGTGCCAGCAGTTCTATAGCGGGGTACGCCTACGAGCAGTACTTC. Translated: CASSSIAGYAYEQYF.

In this sample, this clone turned up once. The V gene is TRBV11-2, the J gene TRBJ1-3; D possibly corresponds to TRBD1 (6 bases). The CDR3 length is 14 residues. Trimming took 3 bases from V and 9 from J, leaving 15 bases between them. Germline V gives CDR1 SGHAT, CDR2 FQNNGV. The CDR3 nucleotides read TGTGCCAGCAGCTTGTCAGGGGTGCAGGGCACCATATATTTT. It encodes CASSLSGVQGTIYF.

The count of this clone is one. This sequence joins TRBV20-1 and TRBJ2-7, with D tentatively TRBD1 (6 bases). Looked up from germline, CDR1 is DFQATT and CDR2 is SNEGSKA (reference sequence). This CDR3 region has 11 residues. V shed 7 bases and J shed 5 bases, with 12 bases lying between them. The CDR3 spells CSVPGQHEQYF. The CDR3 DNA reads TGCAGTGTACCGGGACAACACGAGCAGTACTTC.

The chain links TRBV7-2 to TRBJ1-2, with 7 bases aligning to TRBD1. The CDR3 covers 14 residues. Germline V gene data show CDR1 as SGHTA and CDR2 as FQGNSA. J lost 4 bases, V lost 5 bases, and 7 bases had no gene match. In DNA, the CDR3 is TGTGCCAGCAGCCACCCGACAGGGATCTATGGCTACACCTTC. It specifies CASSHPTGIYGYTF.

The CDR3 DNA reads TGTGCCAGCAGCGTCAAGTGGGGACAGAAAGAGACCCAGTACTTC. It yields the protein CASSVKWGQKETQYF. The rearrangement links TRBV9 to TRBJ2-5, with 7 bases identical to TRBD1. The CDR3 is 15 amino acids. J gave up 3 bases and V 2 bases, and 7 bases lay outside the gene matches. Germline V gene data show CDR1 as SGDLS and CDR2 as YYNGEE.

The V gene is TRBV28, the J gene TRBJ2-4; D is possibly TRBD1 (6 bases). V shed 6 bases and J shed 1 base, with 13 bases lying between them. The CDR3 totals 15 residues. The germline CDR1 and CDR2 sequences are MDHEN and SYDVKM. The CDR3 DNA sequence: TGTGCCAGCAGCATACAGGGCGCGGCCAAAAACATTCAGTACTTC. Amino acids: CASSIQGAAKNIQYF. Using reference TRBV28 and TRBJ2-4 for the parts outside the CDR3, the full variable domain is DVKVTQSSRYLVKRTGEKVFLECVQDMDHENMFWYRQDPGLGLRLIYFSYDVKMKEKGDIPEGYSVSREKKERFSLILESASTNQTSMYLCASSIQGAAKNIQYFGAGTRLSVL.

This clone has only one observation. The chain recombines TRBV7-2 with TRBJ2-1; tentative D call: TRBD2 (5 bases). Germline CDR1 reads SGHTA; CDR2 reads FQGNSA. Between the trimmed V and J ends, which lost 5 bases and 7 bases, there was a span of 18 bases. There are 15 residues in the CDR3. CDR3 DNA: TGTGCCAGCAGCCCCAACCGAGGCTGGGAGAATGAGCAGTTCTTC. This encodes CASSPNRGWENEQFF.

The chain has TRBV27 and TRBJ1-2; 7 nucleotides align to TRBD1. After removal of 9 bases from V and 5 bases from J, the junction contained 12 bases not matched to a gene. Per the germline V gene, CDR1 is MNHEY and CDR2 is SMNVEV (reference sequence). CDR3 length: 14 amino acids. CDR3 sequence reads: CASRRQGMRYGYTF. CDR3 sequence (DNA): TGTGCCAGTCGTAGACAGGGTATGAGGTATGGCTACACCTTC.

V gene TRBV15 combines with J gene TRBJ2-7, with 9 positions matching TRBD1. The ends lost 8 bases at V and 1 base at J; junction bases unmatched: 12. The CDR3 covers 16 residues. Germline V gene sequence: CDR1 LNHNV, CDR2 YYDKDF (reference sequence). CDR3: CATARKGQGVSYEQYF. DNA of the CDR3: TGTGCCACCGCGCGTAAGGGACAGGGTGTTTCCTACGAGCAGTACTTC.